This record covers a single T cell receptor (beta chain). Its antigen is not known. The same CDR3 can be traced to other DNA sequences in this sample. CDR1 SGDLS and CDR2 YYNGEE come from the germline V gene. V lost 0 bases to trimming and J lost 4 bases; unmatched junction nucleotides: 5. This CDR3 is 17 amino acids long. The sample originates from a study of shared clonotypes between healthy human individuals. Study details: The cohort comprised a couple of women and a few men. Their ages spanned 18 to 49 years.

Here immunoSEQ multiplex PCR was the method, and the copy in TCRdb shows in-frame clones only, minus some. The sample shows around 2,000,000 clones, about 92% of them seen only once. Study findings and constraints: Clonotype sharing among donors was thought likely to change with sequencing depth. Depth was large, yet rarefaction showed that sorted-subset sequencing was incomplete. Relative to their counterparts shared across all four donors, non-shared clonotypes exhibited diminished generation probabilities.

CD45RO-negative cells were positively selected for CCR7, leaving out terminally differentiated effector memory CD45RA+ cells. The sequenced sample was naive CD8+ T cells from PBMCs. This chain links TRBV9 with TRBJ2-2, with TRBD2 matching 11 bases. This clonotype originated in a young man in good health. Some clones in this sample may be carry-over from other donors' samples. Written as DNA, the CDR3 is TGTGCCAGCAGCGTAGTAGCGGGAGGGCCTGTCACCGGGGAGCTGTTTTTT. Translated: CASSVVAGGPVTGELFF.